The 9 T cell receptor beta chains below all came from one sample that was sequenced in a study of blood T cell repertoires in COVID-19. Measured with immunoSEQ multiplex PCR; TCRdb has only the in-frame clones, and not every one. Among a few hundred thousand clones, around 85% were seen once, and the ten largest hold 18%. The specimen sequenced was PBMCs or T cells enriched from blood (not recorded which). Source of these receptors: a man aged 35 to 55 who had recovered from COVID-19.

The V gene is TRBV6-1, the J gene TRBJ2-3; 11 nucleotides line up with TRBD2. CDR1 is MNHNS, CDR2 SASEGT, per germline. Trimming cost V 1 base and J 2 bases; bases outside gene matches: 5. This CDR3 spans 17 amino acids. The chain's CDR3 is CASSEVLAGGPTDTQYF. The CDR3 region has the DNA TGTGCCAGCAGTGAAGTGCTAGCGGGAGGACCCACAGATACGCAGTATTTT.

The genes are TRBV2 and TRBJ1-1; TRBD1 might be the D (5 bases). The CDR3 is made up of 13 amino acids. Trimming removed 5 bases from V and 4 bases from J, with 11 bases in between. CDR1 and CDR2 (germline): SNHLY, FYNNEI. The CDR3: CASSHDGGTEAFF. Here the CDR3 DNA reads TGTGCCAGCAGTCATGACGGGGGCACTGAAGCTTTCTTT.

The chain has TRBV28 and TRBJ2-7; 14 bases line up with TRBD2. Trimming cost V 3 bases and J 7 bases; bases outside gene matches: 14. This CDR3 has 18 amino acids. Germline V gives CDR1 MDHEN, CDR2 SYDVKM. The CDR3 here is CASSFLSSGTSGRREQYF. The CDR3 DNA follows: TGTGCCAGCAGTTTCCTATCCTCCGGGACTAGCGGGAGAAGGGAGCAGTACTTC. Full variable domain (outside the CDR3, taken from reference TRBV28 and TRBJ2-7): DVKVTQSSRYLVKRTGEKVFLECVQDMDHENMFWYRQDPGLGLRLIYFSYDVKMKEKGDIPEGYSVSREKKERFSLILESASTNQTSMYLCASSFLSSGTSGRREQYFGPGTRLTVT.

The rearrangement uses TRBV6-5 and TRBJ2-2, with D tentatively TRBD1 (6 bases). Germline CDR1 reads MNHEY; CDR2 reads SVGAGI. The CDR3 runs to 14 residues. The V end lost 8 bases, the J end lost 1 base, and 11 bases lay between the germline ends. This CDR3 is CASHPGVNTGELFF. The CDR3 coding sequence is TGTGCCAGCCACCCAGGGGTGAACACCGGGGAGCTGTTTTTT.

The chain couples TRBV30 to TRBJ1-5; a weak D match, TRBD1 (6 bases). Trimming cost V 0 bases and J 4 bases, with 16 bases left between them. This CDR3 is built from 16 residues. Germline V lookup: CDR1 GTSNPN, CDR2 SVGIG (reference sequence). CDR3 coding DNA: TGTGCCTGGAGTGTACGGGGACAACGAGGGAATCAGCCCCAGCATTTT. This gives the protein CAWSVRGQRGNQPQHF.

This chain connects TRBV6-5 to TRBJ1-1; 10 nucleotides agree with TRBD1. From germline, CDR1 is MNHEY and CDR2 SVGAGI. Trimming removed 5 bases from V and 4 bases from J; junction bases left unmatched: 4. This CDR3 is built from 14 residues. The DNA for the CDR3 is TGTGCCAGCAGTACTCGGACAGGGGGCACTGAAGCTTTCTTT. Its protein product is CASSTRTGGTEAFF.

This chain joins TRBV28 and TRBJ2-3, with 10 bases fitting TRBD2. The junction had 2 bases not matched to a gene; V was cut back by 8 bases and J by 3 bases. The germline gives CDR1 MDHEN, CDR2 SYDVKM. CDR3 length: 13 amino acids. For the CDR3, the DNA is TGTGCCAGCGGGGGACTAGCGACAGATACGCAGTATTTT. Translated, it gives CASGGLATDTQYF.

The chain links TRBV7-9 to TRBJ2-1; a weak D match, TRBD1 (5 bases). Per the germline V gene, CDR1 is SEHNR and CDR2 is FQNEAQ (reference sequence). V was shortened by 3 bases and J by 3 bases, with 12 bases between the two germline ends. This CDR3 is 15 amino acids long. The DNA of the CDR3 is TGTGCCAGCAGCTTCCAGGGTAACGGCTACAATGAGCAGTTCTTC. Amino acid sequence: CASSFQGNGYNEQFF.

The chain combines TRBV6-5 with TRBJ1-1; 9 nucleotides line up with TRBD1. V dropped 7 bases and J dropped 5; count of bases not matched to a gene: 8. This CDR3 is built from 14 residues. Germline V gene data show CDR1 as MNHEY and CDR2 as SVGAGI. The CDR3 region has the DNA TGTGCCAGCACCTCGGACAGGGGTGATACTGAAGCTTTCTTT. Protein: CASTSDRGDTEAFF.